These T cell receptor beta chains were read from a single sample in a study of blood T cell repertoires in COVID-19. TCRdb's copy holds only in-frame clones and misses some; the assay was immunoSEQ multiplex PCR. The data show some 390,000 clones, about 90% seen once. The sample comprised PBMCs or T cells enriched from blood (not recorded which). The receptor set was obtained from a woman aged 25 to 39 who had recovered from COVID-19. Both conserved end residues are part of each CDR3. The order of the fields is V gene, clone size, J gene, D gene, CDR3 DNA, CDR3 protein. The D gene is left open where the match is weak. Clone size is stated in some rows and not others, as once, few, many or a class when expanded.

v_call: TRBV11-2
clone_size: NA
j_call: TRBJ2-2
d_call: NA
cdr3_nt: TGTGCCAGCAGCGGGAGCACCGGGGAGCTGTTTTTT
cdr3_aa: CASSGSTGELFF

v_call: TRBV9
clone_size: NA
j_call: TRBJ2-5
d_call: TRBD1
cdr3_nt: TGTGCCAGCAGCCTCTCAGGGGGCGCCGGAGAGACCCAGTACTTC
cdr3_aa: CASSLSGGAGETQYF

v_call: TRBV10-3
clone_size: NA
j_call: TRBJ1-2
d_call: NA
cdr3_nt: TGTGCCATCAGTGAGACCGGGGGGCGAGGCTATGGCTACACCTTC
cdr3_aa: CAISETGGRGYGYTF

v_call: TRBV7-8
clone_size: NA
j_call: TRBJ2-7
d_call: NA
cdr3_nt: TGTGCCAGCAGCCTGACGAGGGAAGTTGCCCCCCTGGAGCAGTACTTC
cdr3_aa: CASSLTREVAPLEQYF

v_call: TRBV7-3
clone_size: NA
j_call: TRBJ1-1
d_call: TRBD1
cdr3_nt: TGTGCCAGCAGCCCCCACAGGGGTACTGAAGCTTTCTTT
cdr3_aa: CASSPHRGTEAFF

v_call: TRBV4-2
clone_size: NA
j_call: TRBJ1-5
d_call: NA
cdr3_nt: TGTGCCAGCAGCCAAGATGACAAAGACAATCAGCCCCAGCATTTT
cdr3_aa: CASSQDDKDNQPQHF

v_call: TRBV20-1
clone_size: NA
j_call: TRBJ1-1
d_call: NA
cdr3_nt: TGCAGTGCTAGGAGGGGGGAAGCTTTCTTT
cdr3_aa: CSARRGEAFF

v_call: TRBV2
clone_size: NA
j_call: TRBJ2-7
d_call: TRBD2
cdr3_nt: TGTGCCAGCGTCCGGGACTACTCCTACGAGCAGTACTTC
cdr3_aa: CASVRDYSYEQYF

v_call: TRBV11-2
clone_size: NA
j_call: TRBJ2-7
d_call: TRBD1
cdr3_nt: TGTGCCAGCAGCTTAGACCCTGGGACAGGGAGCAGGTACTTC
cdr3_aa: CASSLDPGTGSRYF

v_call: TRBV5-1
clone_size: NA
j_call: TRBJ1-1
d_call: NA
cdr3_nt: TGCGCCAGCAGCTTGGCTGTCGTAGAGGGCACTGAAGCTTTCTTT
cdr3_aa: CASSLAVVEGTEAFF

v_call: TRBV7-9
clone_size: NA
j_call: TRBJ1-2
d_call: NA
cdr3_nt: TGTGCCAGCAGTCCAAAGTATGGACAGTTCTATGGCTACACCTTC
cdr3_aa: CASSPKYGQFYGYTF

v_call: TRBV4-2
clone_size: NA
j_call: TRBJ2-7
d_call: NA
cdr3_nt: TGTGCCAGCAGCCGGGAGGTTGTGAACGAGCAGTACTTC
cdr3_aa: CASSREVVNEQYF

v_call: TRBV30
clone_size: NA
j_call: TRBJ2-4
d_call: TRBD2
cdr3_nt: TGTGCCTGGAGTGAGGCGGGAGGGCCCAAAAACATTCAGTACTTC
cdr3_aa: CAWSEAGGPKNIQYF

v_call: TRBV9
clone_size: NA
j_call: TRBJ2-7
d_call: TRBD1
cdr3_nt: TGTGCCAGCAGCCTCGGACAGGGCGGCTACGAGCAGTACTTC
cdr3_aa: CASSLGQGGYEQYF

v_call: TRBV24-1
clone_size: NA
j_call: TRBJ2-2
d_call: TRBD2
cdr3_nt: TGTGCCACCAGTGAAACCCACGGGACTAAGAACACCGGGGAGCTGTTTTTT
cdr3_aa: CATSETHGTKNTGELFF

v_call: TRBV30
clone_size: NA
j_call: TRBJ1-1
d_call: TRBD1
cdr3_nt: TGTGCCGGGACAGGGGTCCGGCGGACTGAAGCTTTCTTT
cdr3_aa: CAGTGVRRTEAFF

v_call: TRBV7-9
clone_size: NA
j_call: TRBJ2-1
d_call: TRBD1
cdr3_nt: TGTGCCAGCAGCGTCCGGGACAGCAATGAGCAGTTCTTC
cdr3_aa: CASSVRDSNEQFF

v_call: TRBV7-2
clone_size: NA
j_call: TRBJ2-4
d_call: NA
cdr3_nt: TGTGCCAGCAGCTTAGAAACCAGGGCAGGGTGGGCCAAAAACATTCAGTACTTC
cdr3_aa: CASSLETRAGWAKNIQYF

v_call: TRBV30
clone_size: once
j_call: TRBJ1-1
d_call: NA
cdr3_nt: TGTGCCTGGAGCGAGGAGAGGCAGCGCACTGAAGCTTTCTTT
cdr3_aa: CAWSEERQRTEAFF